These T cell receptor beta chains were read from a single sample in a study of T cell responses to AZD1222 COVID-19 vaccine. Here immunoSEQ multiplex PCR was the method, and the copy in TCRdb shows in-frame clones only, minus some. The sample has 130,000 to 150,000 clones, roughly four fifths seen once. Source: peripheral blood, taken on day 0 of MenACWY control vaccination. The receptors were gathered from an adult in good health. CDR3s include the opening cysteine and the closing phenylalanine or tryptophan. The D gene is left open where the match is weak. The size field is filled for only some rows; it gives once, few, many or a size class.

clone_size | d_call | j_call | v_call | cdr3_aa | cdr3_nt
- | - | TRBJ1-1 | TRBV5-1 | CASSQQTDMNTEAFF | TGCGCCAGCAGCCAACAGACGGATATGAACACTGAAGCTTTCTTT
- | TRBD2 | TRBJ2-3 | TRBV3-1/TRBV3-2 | CASSHSAGGVADTQYF | TGTGCCAGCAGCCATTCGGCGGGGGGGGTGGCAGATACGCAGTATTTT
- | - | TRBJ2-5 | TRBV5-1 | CASSSGGGSETQYF | TGCGCCAGCAGCTCTGGTGGGGGATCGGAGACCCAGTACTTC
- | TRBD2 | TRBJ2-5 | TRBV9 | CASSPRGGETQYF | TGTGCCAGCAGCCCCCGGGGGGGAGAGACCCAGTACTTC
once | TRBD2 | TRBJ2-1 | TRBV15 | CATSSRRLAGGPLYNEQFF | TGTGCCACCAGCAGTAGGCGACTAGCGGGGGGGCCGCTCTACAATGAGCAGTTCTTC
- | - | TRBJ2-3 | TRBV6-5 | CASRTPGSTDTQYF | TGTGCCAGCAGAACTCCAGGGTCCACAGATACGCAGTATTTT
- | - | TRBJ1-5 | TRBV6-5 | CASSRRQSSNQPQHF | TGTGCCAGCAGTAGAAGACAGAGTAGCAATCAGCCCCAGCATTTT
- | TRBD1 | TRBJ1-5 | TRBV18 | CASTKTGVDQPQHF | TGTGCCAGCACAAAGACAGGGGTGGATCAGCCCCAGCATTTT
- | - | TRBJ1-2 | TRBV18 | CASSRIGGIEGYTF | TGTGCCAGCTCAAGGATCGGAGGGATCGAGGGCTACACCTTC
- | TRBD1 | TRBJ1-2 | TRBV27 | CASSLDGQGLPYGYTF | TGTGCCAGCAGTTTAGATGGACAGGGCTTACCCTATGGCTACACCTTC
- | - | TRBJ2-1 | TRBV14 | CASSQEGHISDEQFF | TGTGCCAGCAGCCAAGAAGGCCACATAAGCGATGAGCAGTTCTTC
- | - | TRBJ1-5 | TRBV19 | CASSSAGRSWGQPQHF | TGTGCCAGTAGTTCCGCCGGGCGCTCCTGGGGTCAGCCCCAGCATTTT